The 23 T cell receptor beta chains reported below all come from one sample, sequenced in a study of blood T cells in healthy people across ages. A J-beta primer mix and a sample-barcoded 5' primer were used in a second PCR of about 7 to 12 cycles. TCRdb itself ran the 5' RACE reads through MiXCR, one entry per CDR3 protein. The sample consists of about 1.4 million distinct CDR3 sequences, around 59% of them appearing once. Sequences were obtained from blood. The source is a man aged 18 to 30 in good health.

This clonotype has a single count. The rearrangement links TRBV18 to TRBJ2-4; the D gene could be TRBD1 or TRBD2 (6 bases each). Gene TRBJ2-7 matches the end of the DNA better, so the J call may be wrong. Germline CDR1 and CDR2: KGHSH and LQKENI. The CDR3 spans 17 residues. DNA for the CDR3: TGTGCCAGCTCACCACCGGAGGCCGGGGGCCATCGATCCGAGCAGTACTTC. It translates to CASSPPEAGGHRSEQYF.

The CDR3 is CSARGRVPRAYEQYF. The CDR3 DNA reads as TGCAGTGCTAGAGGGAGAGTACCGAGGGCCTACGAGCAGTACTTC. The chain recombines TRBV20-1 with TRBJ2-7; TRBD2 is a possible D gene (5 bases). The CDR3 is made up of 15 amino acids. Germline CDR1 is DFQATT and CDR2 is SNEGSKA (reference sequence). Trimming stripped 1 base from V and 2 bases from J, with 15 bases between.

This clonotype showed up just once. The chain joins TRBV6-5 to TRBJ2-7, with 7 bases fitting TRBD2. The CDR3 consists of 13 residues. V dropped 6 bases and J dropped 5; count of bases not matched to a gene: 7. In germline, CDR1 is MNHEY, CDR2 SVGAGI. CDR3 nucleotides: TGTGCCAGCAGCAGGACTAGTAAAGACGAGCAGTACTTC. Protein product: CASSRTSKDEQYF.

The chain joins TRBV4-1 to TRBJ2-7; tentative D call: TRBD1 (7 bases). The CDR3 sequence is 15 residues long. The V gene lost 0 bases and the J gene lost 3 bases, with 12 bases spanning the gap. Germline loops: CDR1 MGHRA, CDR2 YSYEKL. The DNA of the CDR3 is TGCGCCAGCAGCCAAGAAGGAGGGGGCTACTACGAGCAGTACTTC. Translating gives CASSQEGGGYYEQYF.

The table lists this clonotype with a few counts. The chain couples TRBV12-5 to TRBJ1-2; 9 bases map to TRBD1. V trimming: 1 base; J trimming: 0 bases; junction bases outside the gene matches: 9. The CDR3 contains 18 residues. The V gene's germline CDR1 is LGHNT and CDR2 FRNRAP. CDR3 bases: TGTGCTAGTGGTTTGGCCCGGGACAGGGTAATTCCTAACTATGGCTACACCTTC. Translated, it gives CASGLARDRVIPNYGYTF. The variable domain in full, completed from reference TRBV12-5 and TRBJ1-2, reads DARVTQTPRHKVTEMGQEVTMRCQPILGHNTVFWYRQTMMQGLELLAYFRNRAPLDDSGMPKDRFSAEMPDATLATLKIQPSEPRDSAVYFCASGLARDRVIPNYGYTFGSGTRLTVV.

This chain uses TRBV10-3 with TRBJ2-3; TRBD2 matches at 9 bases. Germline lookup yields CDR1 ENHRY and CDR2 SYGVKD. The CDR3 covers 17 residues. V trimming: 0 bases; J trimming: 6 bases; junction bases outside the gene matches: 10. The CDR3 bases are TGTGCCATCAGTGAGTCGGGTAGCGGGGGCCGCTCGGATACGCAGTATTTT. It encodes CAISESGSGGRSDTQYF.

This clonotype showed up just a few times. V gene TRBV7-6 combines with J gene TRBJ2-5, with D possibly matching TRBD2 (6 bases). Trimming took 2 bases from V and 3 from J, leaving 13 bases between them. There are 15 residues in the CDR3. CDR1 is SGHVS and CDR2 is FNYEAQ in the germline V gene. The CDR3 bases are TGTGCCAGCAGCTTAAGGATAAGGGAGGAAGAGACCCAGTACTTC. Its translation is CASSLRIREEETQYF.

Notes on this clonotype: Germline is not matched at one junction end, which may reflect a read error. This chain joins TRBV6-6 and TRBJ2-5; D ambiguous. From germline, CDR1 is MNHNY and CDR2 SVGAGI (reference sequence). The length of the CDR3 is 14 residues. CDR3 nucleotides: TGTGCCGGCAGTTACTCGAGACGCGGAGAGACCCAGTACTTC. This sequence encodes CAGSYSRRGETQYF.

The chain couples TRBV6-2 or TRBV6-3 to TRBJ2-1; TRBD2 agrees at 11 bases. Germline V gene sequence: CDR1 MNHEY, CDR2 SVGEGT. V shed 6 bases and J 7 bases; nucleotides not matched to a gene: 11. The CDR3 has 16 residues. The CDR3 coding sequence is TGTGCCAGCAGACCATTAGCGGGGGGGCTAATAAATGAGCAGTTCTTC. It translates to CASRPLAGGLINEQFF.

The V and J genes are TRBV4-1 and TRBJ2-7; perhaps TRBD2 as D (6 bases). Germline CDR1 MGHRA, CDR2 YSYEKL. The CDR3 runs to 14 residues. V was shortened by 4 bases and J by 3 bases, with 13 bases between the two germline ends. The CDR3 nucleotides are TGCGCCAGCAGCCCCGGATCGGGGGACTACGAGCAGTACTTC. Translating it yields CASSPGSGDYEQYF.

This clonotype was counted a few times. CDR3: CASSQDIGQGDGYTF. The CDR3 DNA reads TGCGCCAGCAGCCAAGATATTGGACAGGGTGATGGCTACACCTTC. The chain uses TRBV4-1 and TRBJ1-2; the match to TRBD1 covers 8 bases. This CDR3 contains 15 residues. The J segment lost 6 bases and the V segment lost 0 bases, leaving 6 bases of the junction unmatched. Germline lookup yields CDR1 MGHRA and CDR2 YSYEKL.

This rearrangement joins TRBV20-1 to TRBJ2-5; TRBD1 aligns across 8 bases. The CDR3 totals 14 residues. Losses at the gene ends were 6 bases for V and 5 bases for J; bases not matched to a gene: 11. CDR1 is DFQATT, CDR2 SNEGSKA, per germline (reference sequence). For the CDR3, the DNA is TGCAGTGCCATTGTCCGGACAGGGAAGGAGACCCAGTACTTC. It is translated as CSAIVRTGKETQYF.

The genes are TRBV7-2 and TRBJ2-4; D may be TRBD1 (5 bases). The CDR3 runs to 13 residues. V was shortened by 7 bases and J by 13 bases, with 20 bases between the two germline ends. Per the germline V gene, CDR1 is SGHTA and CDR2 is FQGNSA. This CDR3 reads CASTQPQGLEQYF. The CDR3 DNA is TGTGCCAGCACCCAACCCCAGGGTCTGGAGCAGTACTTC.

The V and J genes are TRBV4-1 and TRBJ2-1; D tentatively reads TRBD1 or TRBD2 (6 bases each). Between the trimmed V and J ends, which lost 1 base and 10 bases, there was a span of 14 bases. CDR1 and CDR2 (germline): MGHRA, YSYEKL. The CDR3 length is 14 residues. The CDR3 is CASSQVVGGREQFF. The DNA of the CDR3 is TGCGCCAGCAGCCAAGTGGTGGGGGGCAGGGAGCAGTTCTTC.

This rearrangement joins TRBV10-3 to TRBJ1-6; 9 bases are shared with TRBD1. CDR3 length: 17 amino acids. The germline gives CDR1 ENHRY, CDR2 SYGVKD. With V trimmed by 4 bases and J by 15 bases, 19 bases remained unmatched. CDR3 nucleotide sequence: TGTGCCATCAGTGTCACGGTGCCGGGACAGGGTCTATATGGCCTCCACTTT. Translating it yields CAISVTVPGQGLYGLHF.

The chain couples TRBV20-1 to TRBJ2-7; no clear D gene. V shed 5 bases and J shed 0 bases, with 11 bases lying between them. This CDR3 is 13 amino acids long. Germline V gives CDR1 DFQATT, CDR2 SNEGSKA (reference sequence). The CDR3 DNA follows: TGCAGTGCTCTTAAGAGTAGCTCCTACGAGCAGTACTTC. Its protein is CSALKSSSYEQYF.

Only one count was recorded for this clonotype. The chain employs TRBV20-1 and TRBJ2-7, with D possibly TRBD2 on 6 matching bases. V gave up 6 bases and J gave up 4 bases, with 16 bases separating them. The germline V gene has CDR1 DFQATT and CDR2 SNEGSKA (reference sequence). The CDR3 consists of 13 residues. CDR3 protein: CSAMGLRMYEQYF. In DNA, the CDR3 is TGCAGTGCCATGGGACTTCGTATGTACGAGCAGTACTTC.

This clonotype appeared a few times. The chain couples TRBV20-1 to TRBJ2-3, with 13 nucleotides matching TRBD2. There are 14 residues in the CDR3. The V segment lost 6 bases and the J segment 5 bases; nucleotides outside the gene matches: 5. CDR1 and CDR2 (germline): DFQATT, SNEGSKA (reference sequence). CDR3: CSATRLAGGDTQYF. In DNA, the CDR3 is TGCAGTGCCACCCGACTAGCGGGAGGAGATACGCAGTATTTT.

V and J are TRBV12-3 or TRBV12-4 and TRBJ2-3; 11 positions agree with TRBD2. The CDR3 spans 15 residues. The trim removed 6 bases at V and 5 bases at J, leaving 7 bases unmatched. In nucleotides, the CDR3 is TGTGCCAGCAGATCGACTAGCGGGGTTGGAGATACGCAGTATTTT. This codes for CASRSTSGVGDTQYF.

CDR3 amino acids: CASSLEPTRVTGELFF. CDR3 nucleotide sequence: TGCGCCAGCAGCTTGGAGCCGACTAGGGTTACCGGGGAGCTGTTTTTT. The rearrangement uses TRBV5-1 and TRBJ2-2, with D maybe TRBD2 (6 bases). In germline, CDR1 is SGHRS, CDR2 YFSETQ. Trimming shortened V by 0 bases and J by 5 bases, and 14 bases separated the two germline ends. This CDR3 has 16 amino acids.

J is TRBJ2-1 and V is TRBV25-1; D may match TRBD1 or TRBD2 (6 bases each). The V gene lost 11 bases and the J gene lost 7 bases, with 15 bases spanning the gap. Germline-derived CDR1 and CDR2 are MGHDK and SYGVNS. The CDR3 loop spans 12 amino acids. The CDR3 loop is CAGWGARNEQFF. The DNA for the CDR3 is TGTGCCGGGTGGGGGGCGCGAAATGAGCAGTTCTTC.

The genes are TRBV11-2 and TRBJ2-2, with unresolved D. Germline values: CDR1 SGHAT, CDR2 FQNNGV. Between the trimmed V and J ends, which lost 2 bases and 1 base, there was a span of 11 bases. The CDR3 runs to 16 residues. The CDR3 spells CASSLFSGWNTGELFF. Here the CDR3 DNA reads TGTGCCAGCAGCTTATTTTCCGGATGGAACACCGGGGAGCTGTTTTTT.

The DNA of the CDR3 is TGTGCCAGCAGCCCCCGACAGGGGAATCAAGAGACCCAGTACTTC. Protein: CASSPRQGNQETQYF. The chain employs TRBV7-9 and TRBJ2-5; 8 bases are a match to TRBD1. The trim removed 5 bases at V and 2 bases at J, leaving 7 bases unmatched. The CDR3 consists of 15 residues. CDR1 and CDR2 (germline): SEHNR, FQNEAQ (reference sequence).